These 6 T cell receptor beta chains share one sample of origin, sequenced in a study of identical twins. TCRdb used MiXCR to reprocess the 5' RACE reads, holding one entry per CDR3 protein. The sample includes hundreds of thousands of distinct CDR3 sequences, 8.6% of them seen just once. This sample also appeared in a second study, on yellow fever vaccine responses in identical twins.

The specimen was PBMCs. These receptors originate from a woman in her late teens or twenties in good health.

V is TRBV5-5 and J is TRBJ1-1; a possible D gene is TRBD1 (6 bases). CDR3 length: 13 amino acids. V was shortened by 0 bases and J by 7 bases, with 10 bases between the two germline ends. Germline V gene lookup returns CDR1 SGHKS and CDR2 YYEKEE (reference sequence). As DNA, the CDR3 is TGTGCCAGCAGCTTGGTTGGGGGCCTTGAAGCTTTCTTT. Translation gives CASSLVGGLEAFF.

Here the CDR3 DNA reads TGTGCCAGCAGCTTGGCCGGACTAGCAGATACGCAGTATTTT. It is translated as CASSLAGLADTQYF. The V gene is TRBV7-2, the J gene TRBJ2-3, with 7 bases identical to TRBD2. The V segment lost 3 bases and the J segment 4 bases; nucleotides outside the gene matches: 4. This CDR3 has 14 residues. The V gene's germline CDR1 is SGHTA and CDR2 FQGNSA.

The CDR3 DNA reads TGTGCCAGCGGACCTCGGGGTCAGCCCCAGCATTTT. Amino acid sequence: CASGPRGQPQHF. The chain employs TRBV2 and TRBJ1-5; D gene uncertain. Trimming removed 8 bases from V and 6 bases from J, with 11 bases in between. The length of the CDR3 is 12 residues. From germline, CDR1 is SNHLY and CDR2 FYNNEI.

This clonotype was picked up many times. The chain links TRBV7-9 to TRBJ2-2; perhaps D is TRBD1 or TRBD2 (7 bases each). Trimming took off 7 bases at V and 4 bases at J, with 16 bases between the two ends. The CDR3 consists of 15 residues. Germline values: CDR1 SEHNR, CDR2 FQNEAQ (reference sequence). The CDR3: CASNLDREGTGELFF. The CDR3 DNA reads as TGTGCCAGCAACCTCGACAGGGAGGGCACCGGGGAGCTGTTTTTT.

This clonotype was counted at least ten times. The chain carries TRBV29-1 and TRBJ2-6; TRBD1 is a possible D gene (6 bases). CDR1 is SQVTM, CDR2 ANQGSEA, per germline. This CDR3 comprises 15 residues. The V gene lost 6 bases and the J gene lost 0 bases, with 12 bases spanning the gap. In DNA form, the CDR3 reads TGCAGCGTCGGACAGTTAAGCTCTGGGGCCAACGTCCTGACTTTC. Its translation is CSVGQLSSGANVLTF.

There are a few counts of this clonotype. J is TRBJ2-1 and V is TRBV11-1; 9 positions match TRBD2. The trim removed 5 bases at V and 4 bases at J, leaving 15 bases unmatched. Germline V gene lookup returns CDR1 SGHAT and CDR2 FQDESV (reference sequence). This CDR3 is built from 18 residues. For the CDR3, the DNA is TGTGCCAGCAGCCGGTGGACAGGAGCTAGCGGGATATACAATGAGCAGTTCTTC. Its translation is CASSRWTGASGIYNEQFF.